This TCR beta chain was found in a study of STAT5B mutations in CD4+ large granular lymphocyte leukemia. Study in general: Healthy donors showed HLA-associated enrichment of the CDR3 'QG' motif. General study findings and limits: Patient CD4-sorted repertoires stayed more clonal than healthy ones after leukemic-clone removal. Without HLA matching, higher CD4+ than CD8+ T-LGLL clonality could reflect small sample size.

This clone was picked up one time. Antigen specificity is unknown. The survey-level immunoSEQ assay was used. Sequenced by immunoSEQ multiplex PCR; TCRdb stores in-frame clones only, minus some. The table lists tens of thousands of clones, 81% of them singletons. The CDR3 is 14 amino acids. Germline CDR1 reads MDHEN; CDR2 reads SYDVKM. V lost 6 bases to trimming and J lost 7 bases, with 16 bases between them. Material: CD4+ T cells from blood buffy coats. This clonotype was obtained from a human donor in good health. V and J are TRBV28 and TRBJ1-5; TRBD1 is a possible D gene (5 bases). The CDR3 region has the DNA TGTGCCAGCAGCATCCAGGGTTCCAACCAGCCCCAGCATTTT. Residues: CASSIQGSNQPQHF. Full variable domain (outside the CDR3, taken from reference TRBV28 and TRBJ1-5): DVKVTQSSRYLVKRTGEKVFLECVQDMDHENMFWYRQDPGLGLRLIYFSYDVKMKEKGDIPEGYSVSREKKERFSLILESASTNQTSMYLCASSIQGSNQPQHFGDGTRLSIL.